This TCR beta chain was obtained from a study of control samples from healthy donors and cancer patients (dated by TCRdb to the early 2020s). Receptors were amplified or captured by the immunoSEQ multiplex PCR assay. Imported from immuneACCESS, the table was reduced by TCRdb to in-frame sequences with V and J called. These copies leave out some clones; in studies compared against another copy, an unresolved V gene accounts for under half, and the cause of the remainder is not known. The sample has some 410,000 clones on record, 75% to 95% of them singletons. More than 6% of the sample lies in the top ten. Worth noting for this clone: The target of this receptor is not known. No much larger clone exists at a distance of one base, and base qualities are not known.

V is cut by 4 bases and J by 2 bases, and the space between the germline ends is 18 bases. As encoded in the germline V gene (reference sequence), CDR1 is SGHNT while CDR2 is YYREEE. The CDR3, from cysteine to phenylalanine, totals 16 residues. Only CDR3 DNA is held: 48 bases, read in frame from base 1. Sequencing was done on a sample of PBMCs. The V gene is TRBV5-4 and the J gene is TRBJ1-1; the D gene is perhaps TRBD1, from 6 matching bases. The TCR comes from a man in his forties or fifties with head and neck cancer. The CDR3 protein is CASSGGTLDRNTEAFF. DNA sequence: TGTGCCAGCAGCGGGGGGACACTTGATAGAAACACTGAAGCTTTCTTT.